The source of this T cell receptor beta chain is a study of early T cells in non-severe SARS-CoV-2 infection. TCRdb re-derived calls from the 5' RACE reads in MiXCR, one entry per CDR3 protein. The sample has 50,000 to 70,000 distinct CDR3 sequences, approximately 6.1% seen once. Here the sequenced sample was whole blood, taken at baseline. The TCR originated in an adult who was a healthcare worker with PCR-confirmed SARS-CoV-2 infection or an uninfected control (not recorded which).

The CDR3 loop is CASSWTGKSYEQYF. The CDR3 DNA sequence: TGTGCCAGCAGCTGGACAGGGAAGTCCTACGAGCAGTACTTC. The chain couples TRBV7-2 to TRBJ2-7; 8 positions match TRBD1. Germline-derived CDR1 and CDR2 are SGHTA and FQGNSA. V shed 4 bases, J shed 1 base, and the junction held 3 bases outside the gene matches. The CDR3 spans 14 residues. Looking up the rest from reference TRBV7-2 and TRBJ2-7 gives the full variable domain: GAGVSQSPSNKVTEKGKDVELRCDPISGHTALYWYRQSLGQGLEFLIYFQGNSAPDKSGLPSDRFSAERTGGSVSTLTIQRTQQEDSAVYLCASSWTGKSYEQYFGPGTRLTVT.